The 9 T cell receptor beta chains reported below all come from one sample, sequenced in a study of cytomegalovirus exposure and HLA in healthy donors. Primers for the PCR totalled 60 Vbeta and 13 Jbeta. Assay: immunoSEQ multiplex PCR; the TCRdb copy retains only in-frame clones and omits some. Here the sample spans 100,000 to 150,000 clones, around four fifths being singletons. The sequencing sample was made of PBMCs. All receptors derive from a woman aged 40 to 50 in good health and CMV-seropositive.

The chain is built from TRBV18 and TRBJ1-2, with 8 bases that match TRBD1. The germline gives CDR1 KGHSH, CDR2 LQKENI. The length of the CDR3 is 19 residues. Trimming at V came to 1 base and at J to 6 bases, leaving 19 bases not matched to a gene. CDR3 loop: CASSPRGRDRGTGSNGYTF. In nucleotides, the CDR3 is TGTGCCAGCTCACCACGTGGTAGAGATCGGGGGACAGGATCAAATGGCTACACCTTC. Full variable domain (remainder filled in from reference TRBV18 and TRBJ1-2): NAGVMQNPRHLVRRRGQEARLRCSPMKGHSHVYWYRQLPEEGLKFMVYLQKENIIDESGMPKERFSAEFPKEGPSILRIQQVVRGDSAAYFCASSPRGRDRGTGSNGYTFGSGTRLTVV.

This rearrangement joins TRBV9 to TRBJ1-1; tentative D call: TRBD1 (5 bases). CDR1 SGDLS and CDR2 YYNGEE come from the germline V gene. CDR3 length: 13 residues. Between the trimmed V and J ends, which lost 0 bases and 7 bases, there was a span of 10 bases. The CDR3 sequence: CASSVEGHREAFF. The CDR3 DNA follows: TGTGCCAGCAGCGTAGAAGGACACCGTGAAGCTTTCTTT.

The chain has TRBV5-5 and TRBJ1-1; the match to TRBD1 covers 9 bases. Germline lookup yields CDR1 SGHKS and CDR2 YYEKEE (reference sequence). V was clipped by 2 bases and J by 7 bases; unmatched bases: 6. The CDR3 is 14 amino acids. CDR3 residues: CASSLQGARVEAFF. CDR3 in DNA: TGTGCCAGCAGCTTACAGGGGGCGCGAGTTGAAGCTTTCTTT.

The chain is built from TRBV29-1 and TRBJ2-7; TRBD1 aligns across 7 bases. CDR1 SQVTM and CDR2 ANQGSEA come from the germline V gene. Trimming removed 3 bases from V and 3 bases from J; junction bases left unmatched: 5. The CDR3 is 13 residues long. CDR3 sequence: CSVDGSGGYEQYF. In DNA form, the CDR3 reads TGCAGCGTTGATGGCTCAGGGGGCTACGAGCAGTACTTC.

V is TRBV6-5 and J is TRBJ2-5, with TRBD2 identical over 7 bases. This CDR3 is built from 14 residues. The V and J ends lost 2 bases and 3 bases, in that order; junction bases with no gene match: 3. CDR1 is MNHEY, CDR2 SVGAGI, per germline. The CDR3, as DNA: TGTGCCAGCAGTTACCGGCTAGCGGAAGAGACCCAGTACTTC. It translates to CASSYRLAEETQYF.

This chain connects TRBV2 to TRBJ2-1; the D gene is possibly TRBD2 (6 bases). CDR1 is SNHLY, CDR2 FYNNEI, per germline. The V gene lost 6 bases and the J gene lost 1 base, with 7 bases spanning the gap. The CDR3 covers 13 residues. The CDR3 protein is CASSGTSYNEQFF. CDR3 sequence (DNA): TGTGCCAGCAGCGGGACTTCCTACAATGAGCAGTTCTTC.

V and J are TRBV13 and TRBJ2-1; TRBD2 matches at 9 bases. Germline lookup yields CDR1 PRHDT and CDR2 FYEKMQ (reference sequence). The CDR3 totals 17 residues. The ends lost 4 bases at V and 5 bases at J; junction bases unmatched: 12. CDR3 amino acids: CASSSSPQRLADNEQFF. In DNA form, the CDR3 reads TGTGCCAGCAGCTCAAGCCCACAACGACTAGCGGACAATGAGCAGTTCTTC.

This clone has more than one count but fewer than ten. V usage is TRBV7-6 and J usage is TRBJ1-1, with TRBD1 identical over 8 bases. The length of the CDR3 is 16 residues. Germline CDR1 SGHVS, CDR2 FNYEAQ. Trimming at V came to 2 bases and at J to 6 bases, leaving 11 bases not matched to a gene. The chain's CDR3 is CASSLRAPGQVPEAFF. CDR3 DNA sequence: TGTGCCAGCAGCTTACGGGCCCCGGGACAGGTACCTGAAGCTTTCTTT.

The V gene is TRBV7-3, the J gene TRBJ2-5; tentatively, D is TRBD1 (5 bases). The ends were cut back, 0 bases at V and 3 bases at J, with 5 bases in the middle. Germline loops: CDR1 SGHTA, CDR2 FQGTGA. The CDR3 loop spans 13 amino acids. The CDR3 DNA follows: TGTGCCAGCAGCTTAACCAGGGAAGAGACCCAGTACTTC. Encoded protein: CASSLTREETQYF.